The present TCR beta chain was sequenced within a study of CD8+CD57+ T cells in acquired aplastic anemia (dated by TCRdb to 2017 to 2018). Background for the entire study: On average, sorted CD4+ and CD8+ cells yielded 3.2 ug of extracted DNA, with a range of about 0.18 to 30 ug. For healthy donor samples, the average read count was about 10.8 million for CD4+ cells and roughly 12 million for CD8+ cells. General conclusions and limits of the study: Although roughly 29 CD8+ CDR3 sequences were shared by patients and controls, these sequences appeared highly expressed in patients and within the immunodominant clones of patients. Between patients and healthy controls, no significant difference in CD8+ Simpson's diversity was found (P=0.060).

Details on this clonotype: What this receptor recognizes is not known. Per-nucleotide qualities are absent, and no much larger clonotype sits a single base away.

Genomic DNA was used as template for profiling of TCR beta VDJ combinations and CDR3 sequences. An Illumina HiSeq 2000 was used for TCR repertoire sequencing. From the authors' description of their analysis: Repertoire assessment relied on Simpson's diversity index, CDR3 size and DJ length profiles, and TRBV/TRBJ rearrangement plots. The most abundant DNA sequence in the deep sequencing data was defined as the immunodominant clone. CDR3 amino acid sequences were screened for sharing across subjects and compared with published repertoires and the VDJdb database. TCRdb took the public reads, trimmed them with fastp at Q25, ran MiXCR for clone calling and kept in-frame beta chains. CDR3 protein sequences are deduplicated, and each keeps its most common genes and DNA. TCRdb's processing, not the authors' own work, is the source of the V and J calls. The sample has approximately 200,000 distinct CDR3 sequences on record, around 63% of them singletons. The ten largest clones represent about 29% of the sample.

In this study, sorted CD4+ and CD8+ T cells from the blood of healthy subjects and of severe aplastic anemia patients had their TCR repertoires deep-sequenced. Ficoll-Paque density gradient centrifugation was used to isolate peripheral blood mononuclear cells. CD4+ and CD8+ T cells were sorted by FACS or magnetic beads before DNA extraction. The germline V gene encodes CDR1 SGHTA and CDR2 FQGNSA. Trimming at the junction amounts to 5 bases on V and 4 bases on J, and the germline ends lie 9 bases apart. There are 13 amino acids in the CDR3, from cysteine to phenylalanine inclusive. CDR3 DNA is the only sequence kept; it has 39 bases, read in frame from the first base.

The sequence links TRBV7-2 to TRBJ1-5, with no confidently assigned D gene. The sequenced sample consisted of sorted CD4+, CD8+, or CD8+CD57+ T cells (not recorded which) from PBMCs. This sequence was found in a human donor in good health. The nucleotides are TGTGCCAGCAGCATACTAGAAAATCAGCCCCAGCATTTT. This codes for CASSILENQPQHF.